There are a few counts of the clone carrying this TCR beta chain. This record comes from a study of human T cells and chemical hapten exposure. Overall study context: Minor volume differences among pooled libraries chiefly drove per-sample TCR yield variation.

Researchers extracted total RNA from unfractionated whole blood. Germline V gene data show CDR1 as DFQATT and CDR2 as SNEGSKA (reference sequence). With 0 bases removed from V and 1 base from J, the gap between germline ends came to 14 bases. CDR3 length equals 16 residues. Individual cDNA molecules (in the library) carried attached unique molecular identifiers. One entry per CDR3 protein, called by TCRdb with MiXCR from the 5' RACE reads. This table holds about 81,000 distinct CDR3 sequences, about 8.4% found once. The chain links TRBV20-1 to TRBJ2-3; D gene unclear. The source is a male donor in good health. The CDR3 sequence: CSARDRITGRTDTQYF. For the CDR3, the DNA is TGCAGTGCTAGAGATCGTATAACCGGCCGCACAGATACGCAGTATTTT.